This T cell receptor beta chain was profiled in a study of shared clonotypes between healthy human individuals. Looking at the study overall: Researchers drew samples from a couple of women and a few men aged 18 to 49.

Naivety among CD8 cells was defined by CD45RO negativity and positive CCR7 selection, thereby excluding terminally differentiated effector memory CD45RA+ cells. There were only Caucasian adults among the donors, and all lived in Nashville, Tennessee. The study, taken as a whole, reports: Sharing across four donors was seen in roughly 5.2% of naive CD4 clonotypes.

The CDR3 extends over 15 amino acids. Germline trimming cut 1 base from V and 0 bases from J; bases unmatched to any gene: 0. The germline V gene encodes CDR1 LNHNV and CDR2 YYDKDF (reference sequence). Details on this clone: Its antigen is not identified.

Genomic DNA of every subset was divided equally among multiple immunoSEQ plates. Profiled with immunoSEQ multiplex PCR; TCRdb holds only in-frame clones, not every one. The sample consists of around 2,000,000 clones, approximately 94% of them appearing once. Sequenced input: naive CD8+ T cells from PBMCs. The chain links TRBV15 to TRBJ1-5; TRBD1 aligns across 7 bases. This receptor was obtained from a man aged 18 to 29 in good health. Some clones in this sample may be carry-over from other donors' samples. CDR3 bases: TGTGCCACCAGCAGAGCAGGGGGTAGCAATCAGCCCCAGCATTTT. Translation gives CATSRAGGSNQPQHF.